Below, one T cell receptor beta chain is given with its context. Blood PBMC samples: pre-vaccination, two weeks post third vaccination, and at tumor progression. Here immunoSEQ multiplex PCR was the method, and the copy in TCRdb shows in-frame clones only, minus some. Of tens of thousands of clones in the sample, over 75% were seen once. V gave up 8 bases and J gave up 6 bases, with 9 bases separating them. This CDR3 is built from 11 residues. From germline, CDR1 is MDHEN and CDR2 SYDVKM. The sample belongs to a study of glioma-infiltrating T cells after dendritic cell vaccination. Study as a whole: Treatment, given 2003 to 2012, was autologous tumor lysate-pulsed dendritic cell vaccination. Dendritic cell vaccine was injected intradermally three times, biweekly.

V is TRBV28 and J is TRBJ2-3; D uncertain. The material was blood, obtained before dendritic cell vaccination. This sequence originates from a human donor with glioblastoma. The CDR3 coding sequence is TGTGCCAGCCGCTATGCGGATACGCAGTATTTT. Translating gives CASRYADTQYF.